This T cell receptor beta chain was sequenced in a study of blood T cell repertoires in COVID-19. Study in general: COVID-19 samples, acute and convalescent, were from the United States, Italy and Spain.

This clone was counted a single time. Method: immunoSEQ multiplex PCR; TCRdb's copy keeps in-frame clones and lacks some. This table has over 130,000 clones, approximately 88% appearing once. Germline lookup yields CDR1 MNHEY and CDR2 SVGAGI. The CDR3 is 14 amino acids. V was clipped by 6 bases and J by 7 bases, with 15 bases between them. V gene TRBV6-5 combines with J gene TRBJ2-2, with D perhaps matching TRBD1 (6 bases). Sequencing was done on a sample of peripheral blood. The clonotype comes from a man in his 70s with acute or convalescent COVID-19. CDR3 nucleotide sequence: TGTGCCAGCAGCCCAACAGGGTTGATCGGGGAGCTGTTTTTT. Protein product: CASSPTGLIGELFF.